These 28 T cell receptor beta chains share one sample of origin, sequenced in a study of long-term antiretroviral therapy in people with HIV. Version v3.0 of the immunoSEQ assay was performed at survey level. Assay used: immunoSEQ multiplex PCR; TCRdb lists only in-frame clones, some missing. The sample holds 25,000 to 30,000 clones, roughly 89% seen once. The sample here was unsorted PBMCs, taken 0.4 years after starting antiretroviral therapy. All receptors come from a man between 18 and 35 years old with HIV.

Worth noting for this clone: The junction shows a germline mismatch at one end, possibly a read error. The CDR3 DNA sequence: TGTGCTAGCAGCCCGGAGACCGGGGAGCTGTTTTTT. This gives the protein CASSPETGELFF. The chain has TRBV7-7 and TRBJ2-2; D gene uncertain. CDR1 and CDR2 (germline): SSHAT, FNYEAQ (reference sequence). This CDR3 is 12 amino acids long.

The CDR3 region is CASSKELGPVAKNIQYF. DNA for the CDR3: TGTGCCAGCAGCAAAGAACTGGGCCCTGTAGCCAAAAACATTCAGTACTTC. This rearrangement joins TRBV21-1 to TRBJ2-4; TRBD1 is the table's D call, not checked against the DNA. TRBV21-1 constitutes a pseudogene. The CDR3 runs 17 residues.

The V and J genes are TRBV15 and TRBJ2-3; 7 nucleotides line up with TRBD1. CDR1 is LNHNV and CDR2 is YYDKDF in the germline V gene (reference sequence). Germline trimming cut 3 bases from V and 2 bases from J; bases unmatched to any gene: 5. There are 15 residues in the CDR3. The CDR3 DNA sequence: TGTGCCACCAGCAGGAAGGGACAGCCCACAGATACGCAGTATTTT. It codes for CATSRKGQPTDTQYF.

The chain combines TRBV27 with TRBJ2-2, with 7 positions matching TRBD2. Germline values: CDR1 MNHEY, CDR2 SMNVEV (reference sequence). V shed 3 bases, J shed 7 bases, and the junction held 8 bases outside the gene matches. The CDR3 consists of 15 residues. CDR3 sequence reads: CASSFWRELDGELFF. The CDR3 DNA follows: TGTGCCAGCAGTTTCTGGCGGGAGCTGGACGGGGAGCTGTTTTTT.

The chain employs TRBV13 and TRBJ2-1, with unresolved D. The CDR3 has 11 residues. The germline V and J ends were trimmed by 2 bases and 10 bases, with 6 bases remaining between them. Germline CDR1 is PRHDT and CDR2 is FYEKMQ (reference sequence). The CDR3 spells CASSLSREQFF. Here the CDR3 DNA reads TGTGCCAGCAGCTTATCCAGAGAGCAGTTCTTC.

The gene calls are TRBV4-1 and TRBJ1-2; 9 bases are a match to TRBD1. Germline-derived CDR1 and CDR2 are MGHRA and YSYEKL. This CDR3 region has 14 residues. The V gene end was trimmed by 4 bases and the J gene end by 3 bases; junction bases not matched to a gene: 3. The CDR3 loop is CASSLNRGHYGYTF. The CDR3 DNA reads TGCGCCAGCAGCCTGAACAGGGGGCACTATGGCTACACCTTC.

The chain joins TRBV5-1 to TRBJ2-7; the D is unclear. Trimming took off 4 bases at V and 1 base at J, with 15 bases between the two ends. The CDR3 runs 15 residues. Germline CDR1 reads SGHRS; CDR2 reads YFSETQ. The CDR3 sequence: CASSHRKSPSYEQYF. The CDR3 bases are TGCGCCAGCAGCCACCGAAAATCGCCTTCCTACGAGCAGTACTTC.

CDR3 loop: CASSRTLAESSYNEQFF. In DNA form, the CDR3 reads TGCGCCAGCAGCCGTACCCTAGCGGAAAGCTCCTACAATGAGCAGTTCTTC. This chain joins TRBV4-1 and TRBJ2-1, with TRBD2 matching 7 bases. This CDR3 has 17 amino acids. Germline-derived CDR1 and CDR2 are MGHRA and YSYEKL. J was trimmed by 0 bases and V by 4 bases; bases with no gene match: 9.

As DNA, the CDR3 is TGTGCCAGCAGCTTAAAGGGACAGCACACTGAAGCTTTCTTT. It codes for CASSLKGQHTEAFF. This chain links TRBV7-9 with TRBJ1-1; 7 positions match TRBD1. Germline CDR1 reads SEHNR; CDR2 reads FQNEAQ (reference sequence). This CDR3 contains 14 residues. J gave up 3 bases and V 2 bases, and 3 bases lay outside the gene matches. The whole variable domain, filled in from reference TRBV7-9 and TRBJ1-1, reads DTGVSQNPRHKITKRGQNVTFRCDPISEHNRLYWYRQTLGQGPEFLTYFQNEAQLEKSRLLSDRFSAERPKGSFSTLEIQRTEQGDSAMYLCASSLKGQHTEAFFGQGTRLTVV.

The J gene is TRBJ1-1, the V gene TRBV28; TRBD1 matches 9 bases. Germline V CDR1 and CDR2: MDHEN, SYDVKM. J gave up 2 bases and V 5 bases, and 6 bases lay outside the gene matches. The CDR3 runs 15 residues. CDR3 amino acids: CASSPRTGENTEAFF. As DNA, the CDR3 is TGTGCCAGCAGTCCCCGGACAGGGGAAAACACTGAAGCTTTCTTT. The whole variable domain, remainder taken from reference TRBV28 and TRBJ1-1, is DVKVTQSSRYLVKRTGEKVFLECVQDMDHENMFWYRQDPGLGLRLIYFSYDVKMKEKGDIPEGYSVSREKKERFSLILESASTNQTSMYLCASSPRTGENTEAFFGQGTRLTVV.

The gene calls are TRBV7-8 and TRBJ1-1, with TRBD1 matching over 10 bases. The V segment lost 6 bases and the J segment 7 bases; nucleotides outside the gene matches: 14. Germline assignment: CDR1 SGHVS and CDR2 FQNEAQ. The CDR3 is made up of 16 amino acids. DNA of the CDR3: TGTGCCAGCAGTCGGGACAGGGGCGGTGGAGAGGATGAAGCTTTCTTT. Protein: CASSRDRGGGEDEAFF.

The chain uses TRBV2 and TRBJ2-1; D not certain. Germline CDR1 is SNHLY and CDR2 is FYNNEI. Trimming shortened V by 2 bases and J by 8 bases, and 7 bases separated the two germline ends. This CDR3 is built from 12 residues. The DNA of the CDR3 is TGTGCCAGCAGTGAACCCAACGATGAGCAGTTCTTC. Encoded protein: CASSEPNDEQFF. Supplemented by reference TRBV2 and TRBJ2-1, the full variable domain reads EPEVTQTPSHQVTQMGQEVILRCVPISNHLYFYWYRQILGQKVEFLVSFYNNEISEKSEIFDDQFSVERPDGSNFTLKIRSTKLEDSAMYFCASSEPNDEQFFGPGTRLTVL.

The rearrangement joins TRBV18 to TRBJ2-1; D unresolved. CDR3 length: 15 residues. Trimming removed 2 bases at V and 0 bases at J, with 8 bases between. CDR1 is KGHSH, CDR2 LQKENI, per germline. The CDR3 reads CASSPSDYSYNEQFF. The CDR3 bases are TGTGCCAGCTCACCATCGGATTACTCCTACAATGAGCAGTTCTTC.

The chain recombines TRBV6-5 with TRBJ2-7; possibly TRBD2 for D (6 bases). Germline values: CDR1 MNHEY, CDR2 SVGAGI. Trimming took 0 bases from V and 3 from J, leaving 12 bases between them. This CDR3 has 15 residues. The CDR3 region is CASSYSAGRFYEQYF. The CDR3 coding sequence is TGTGCCAGCAGTTACTCGGCAGGGAGGTTCTACGAGCAGTACTTC.

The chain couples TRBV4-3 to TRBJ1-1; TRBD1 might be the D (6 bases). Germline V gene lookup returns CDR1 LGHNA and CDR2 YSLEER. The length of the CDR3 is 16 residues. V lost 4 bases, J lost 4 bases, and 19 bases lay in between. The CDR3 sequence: CASSPDRLGAGTEAFF. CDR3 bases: TGCGCCAGCAGCCCCGATAGGTTGGGGGCCGGCACTGAAGCTTTCTTT.

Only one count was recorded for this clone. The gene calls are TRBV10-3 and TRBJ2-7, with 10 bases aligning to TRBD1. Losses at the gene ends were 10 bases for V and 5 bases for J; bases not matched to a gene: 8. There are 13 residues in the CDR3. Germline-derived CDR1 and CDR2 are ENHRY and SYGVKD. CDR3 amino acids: CATTGTGAHEQYF. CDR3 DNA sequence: TGTGCCACCACCGGGACAGGGGCCCACGAGCAGTACTTC.

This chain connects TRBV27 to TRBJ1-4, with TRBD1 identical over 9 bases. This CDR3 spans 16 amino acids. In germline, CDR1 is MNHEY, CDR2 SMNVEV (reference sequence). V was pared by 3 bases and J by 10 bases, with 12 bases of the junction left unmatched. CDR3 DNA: TGTGCCAGCAGTTTTGGGGGTGGGACAGGGAGGCGAAAACTGTTTTTT. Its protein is CASSFGGGTGRRKLFF.

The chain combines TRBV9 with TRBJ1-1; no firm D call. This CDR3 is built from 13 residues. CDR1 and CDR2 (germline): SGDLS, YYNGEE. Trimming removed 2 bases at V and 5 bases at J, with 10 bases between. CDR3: CASSVSLDTEAFF. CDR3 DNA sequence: TGTGCCAGCAGCGTGAGCCTGGATACTGAAGCTTTCTTT.

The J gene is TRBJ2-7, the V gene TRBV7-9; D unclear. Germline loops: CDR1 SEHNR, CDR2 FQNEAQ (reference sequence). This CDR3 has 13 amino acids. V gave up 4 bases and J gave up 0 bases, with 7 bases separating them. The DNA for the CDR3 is TGTGCCAGCAGCTCTAGGGCCTCCTACGAGCAGTACTTC. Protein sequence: CASSSRASYEQYF.

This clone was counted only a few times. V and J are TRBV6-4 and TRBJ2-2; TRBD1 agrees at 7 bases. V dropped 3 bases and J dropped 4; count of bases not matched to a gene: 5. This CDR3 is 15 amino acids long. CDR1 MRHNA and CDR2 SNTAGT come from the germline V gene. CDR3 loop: CASSEQGQATGELFF. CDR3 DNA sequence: TGTGCCAGCAGTGAACAGGGGCAGGCCACCGGGGAGCTGTTTTTT.

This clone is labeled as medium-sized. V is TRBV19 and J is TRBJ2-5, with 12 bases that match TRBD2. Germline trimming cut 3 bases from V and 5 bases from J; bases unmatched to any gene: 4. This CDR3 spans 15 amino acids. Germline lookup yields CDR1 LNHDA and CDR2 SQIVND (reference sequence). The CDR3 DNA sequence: TGTGCCAGTAGTATGACTAGCGGGAGCTTGGAGACCCAGTACTTC. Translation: CASSMTSGSLETQYF.

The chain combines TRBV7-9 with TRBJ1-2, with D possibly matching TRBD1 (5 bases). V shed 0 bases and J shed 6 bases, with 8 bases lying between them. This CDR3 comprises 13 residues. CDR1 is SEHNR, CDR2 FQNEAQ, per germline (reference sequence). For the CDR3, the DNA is TGTGCCAGCAGCTTAGCGGGAGGGGATGGCTACACCTTC. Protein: CASSLAGGDGYTF. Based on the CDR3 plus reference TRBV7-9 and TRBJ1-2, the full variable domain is DTGVSQNPRHKITKRGQNVTFRCDPISEHNRLYWYRQTLGQGPEFLTYFQNEAQLEKSRLLSDRFSAERPKGSFSTLEIQRTEQGDSAMYLCASSLAGGDGYTFGSGTRLTVV.

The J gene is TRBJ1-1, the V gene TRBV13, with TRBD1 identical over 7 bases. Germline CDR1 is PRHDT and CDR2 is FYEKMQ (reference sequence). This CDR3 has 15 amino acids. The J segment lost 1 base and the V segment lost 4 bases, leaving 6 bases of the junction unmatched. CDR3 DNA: TGTGCCAGCAGCTCACGGGACAGAGCGAACACTGAAGCTTTCTTT. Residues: CASSSRDRANTEAFF.

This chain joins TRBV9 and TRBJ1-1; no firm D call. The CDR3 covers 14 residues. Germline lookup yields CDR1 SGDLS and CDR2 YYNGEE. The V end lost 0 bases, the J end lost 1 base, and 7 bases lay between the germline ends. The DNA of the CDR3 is TGTGCCAGCAGCGTAGGTGTAGGGAACACTGAAGCTTTCTTT. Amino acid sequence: CASSVGVGNTEAFF.

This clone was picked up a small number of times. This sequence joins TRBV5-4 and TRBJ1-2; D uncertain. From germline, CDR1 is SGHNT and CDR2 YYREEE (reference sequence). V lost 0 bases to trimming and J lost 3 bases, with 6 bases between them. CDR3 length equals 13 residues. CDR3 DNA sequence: TGTGCCAGCAGCTTGGTGGGTGACTATGGCTACACCTTC. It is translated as CASSLVGDYGYTF.

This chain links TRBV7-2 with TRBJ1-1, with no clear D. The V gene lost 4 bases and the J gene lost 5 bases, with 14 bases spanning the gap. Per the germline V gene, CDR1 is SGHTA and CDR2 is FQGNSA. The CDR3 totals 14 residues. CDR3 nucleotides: TGTGCCAGCAGCTCCAGCGTGGGTGTGACTGAAGCTTTCTTT. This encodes CASSSSVGVTEAFF.

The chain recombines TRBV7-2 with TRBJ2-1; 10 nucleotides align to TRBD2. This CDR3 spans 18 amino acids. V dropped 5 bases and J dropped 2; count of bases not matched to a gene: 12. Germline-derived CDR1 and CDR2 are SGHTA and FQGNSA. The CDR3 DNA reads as TGTGCCAGCAGCCCCGTGGGCAGCGGGAGGGCCACCTACAATGAGCAGTTCTTC. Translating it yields CASSPVGSGRATYNEQFF.

The CDR3, as DNA: TGTGCCAGCAGCCAAGTCCCAGGCCCCTGGGATACGCAGTATTTT. It translates to CASSQVPGPWDTQYF. This chain joins TRBV14 and TRBJ2-3; D gene uncertain. The germline CDR1 and CDR2 sequences are SGHDN and FVKESK. The CDR3 is made up of 15 amino acids. V was pared by 1 base and J by 6 bases, with 14 bases between.